These T cell receptor beta chains were read from a single sample in a study of blood T cell repertoires in COVID-19. Here immunoSEQ multiplex PCR was the method, and the copy in TCRdb shows in-frame clones only, minus some. Of roughly 200,000 clones listed, 85% are singletons. The material sequenced was PBMCs or T cells enriched from blood (not recorded which). The receptor source for this set is a man in his forties or fifties who had recovered from COVID-19. The conserved cysteine and the conserved F or W are not part of the CDR3 here. The order of the fields is J gene, V gene, D gene, CDR3 protein. A D gene is named only where the DNA matches it firmly.

j_gene: TRBJ2-1
v_gene: TRBV28
d_gene: TRBD1
CDR3aa: ASSFDRGSYNEQF

j_gene: TRBJ2-7
v_gene: TRBV25-1
d_gene: -
CDR3aa: ASSDPLDEQY

j_gene: TRBJ2-1
v_gene: TRBV7-9
d_gene: TRBD2
CDR3aa: ASSLAPSGSGGEQF

j_gene: TRBJ2-3
v_gene: TRBV11-3
d_gene: TRBD2
CDR3aa: ASSLGRLAGGTDTQY

j_gene: TRBJ2-7
v_gene: TRBV12-3/TRBV12-4
d_gene: -
CDR3aa: ASSLAGGRQY

j_gene: TRBJ2-1
v_gene: TRBV14
d_gene: -
CDR3aa: ASSQDTGGVYYNEQF

j_gene: TRBJ2-7
v_gene: TRBV11-3
d_gene: -
CDR3aa: ASSSVRGGEQY

j_gene: TRBJ2-7
v_gene: TRBV29-1
d_gene: -
CDR3aa: SVWTVHSYEQY

j_gene: TRBJ2-3
v_gene: TRBV6-6
d_gene: TRBD1
CDR3aa: ASSYSNRGSTDTQY

j_gene: TRBJ1-5
v_gene: TRBV10-3
d_gene: -
CDR3aa: AISDPRVGQVGNQPQH